The sequence of this T cell receptor (beta chain) was determined in a study of blood T cell repertoires in COVID-19. The V and J ends lost 8 bases and 8 bases respectively, with 12 bases between them. The germline CDR1 and CDR2 sequences are SNHLY and FYNNEI. This CDR3 contains 11 residues. The assay was immunoSEQ multiplex PCR, and TCRdb's table has in-frame clones only and misses some. Of roughly 40,000 clones listed, 89% are singletons. This chain joins TRBV2 and TRBJ1-1; D perhaps matches TRBD1 (6 bases). Sample: peripheral blood. The receptor comes from a human donor in a cohort sampled during active COVID-19. CDR3 sequence reads: CASGGGPEAFF. The CDR3 bases are TGTGCCAGCGGCGGGGGCCCCGAAGCTTTCTTT.